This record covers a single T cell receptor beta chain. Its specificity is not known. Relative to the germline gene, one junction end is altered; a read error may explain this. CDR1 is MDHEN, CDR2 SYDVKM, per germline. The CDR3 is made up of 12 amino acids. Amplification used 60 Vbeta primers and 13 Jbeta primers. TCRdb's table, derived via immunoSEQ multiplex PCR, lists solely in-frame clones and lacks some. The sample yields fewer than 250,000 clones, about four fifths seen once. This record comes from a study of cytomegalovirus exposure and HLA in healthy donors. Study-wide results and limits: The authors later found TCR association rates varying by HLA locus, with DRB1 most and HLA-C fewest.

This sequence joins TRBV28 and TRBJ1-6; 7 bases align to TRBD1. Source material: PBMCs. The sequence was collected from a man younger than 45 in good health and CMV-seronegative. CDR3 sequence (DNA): TGTGCCAGCACCTCGGTGGAGGGGGCGTGGAACTTT. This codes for CASTSVEGAWNF.